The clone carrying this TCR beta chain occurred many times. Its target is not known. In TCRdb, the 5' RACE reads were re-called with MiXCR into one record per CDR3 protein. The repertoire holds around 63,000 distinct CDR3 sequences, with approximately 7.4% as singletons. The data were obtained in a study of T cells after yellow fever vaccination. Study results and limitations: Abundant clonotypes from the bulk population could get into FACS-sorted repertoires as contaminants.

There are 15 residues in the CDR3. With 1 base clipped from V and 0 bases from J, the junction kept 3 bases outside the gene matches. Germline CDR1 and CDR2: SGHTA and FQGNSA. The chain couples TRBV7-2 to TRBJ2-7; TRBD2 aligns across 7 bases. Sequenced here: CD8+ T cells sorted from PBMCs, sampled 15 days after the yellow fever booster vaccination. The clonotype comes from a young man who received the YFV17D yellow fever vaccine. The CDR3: CASSLEWTSSYEQYF. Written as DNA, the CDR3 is TGTGCCAGCAGCTTAGAGTGGACTAGCTCCTACGAGCAGTACTTC.